A single sample gave rise to the 11 T cell receptor beta chains below, sequenced in a study of graft-versus-host responses after intestinal transplantation. No cognate antigen is known for these TCRs. This table comes from immunoSEQ multiplex PCR, and its TCRdb copy is limited to in-frame clones, with some not included. The sample carries some 120,000 clones, just over 90% recorded once. This specimen consisted of unstimulated CD4+ T cells sorted from spleen or lymph node cells, obtained before transplant. These TCRs come from a human donor who was the organ donor for an intestinal transplant.

This sequence joins TRBV28 and TRBJ1-4; 11 bases match TRBD1. This CDR3 has 16 amino acids. Germline CDR1 is MDHEN and CDR2 is SYDVKM. V lost 4 bases, J lost 7 bases, and 8 bases stayed unmatched. CDR3 nucleotide sequence: TGTGCCAGCAGTTCAGGGACAGGGGGATGGGGTGAAAAACTGTTTTTT. It specifies CASSSGTGGWGEKLFF.

This chain joins TRBV5-1 and TRBJ1-1, with 11 bases fitting TRBD1. The CDR3 covers 14 residues. The V gene end was trimmed by 3 bases and the J gene end by 7 bases; junction bases not matched to a gene: 5. Per the germline V gene, CDR1 is SGHRS and CDR2 is YFSETQ. The CDR3 coding sequence is TGCGCCAGCAGCTCGGGACAGGGGGGCGATGAAGCTTTCTTT. Protein: CASSSGQGGDEAFF.

This rearrangement joins TRBV19 to TRBJ2-1, with TRBD1 as a possible D gene (6 bases). Trimming pared 0 bases from V and 7 bases from J, leaving 13 bases between. The CDR3 sequence is 15 residues long. The germline CDR1 and CDR2 sequences are LNHDA and SQIVND (reference sequence). The CDR3 region has the DNA TGTGCCAGTAGTATAGAAGACAGGCCCACAAATGAGCAGTTCTTC. It yields the protein CASSIEDRPTNEQFF.

The DNA for the CDR3 is TGTGCCAGCAGCACCGGGACAGGGTCCTACAATGAGCAGTTCTTC. This encodes CASSTGTGSYNEQFF. V gene TRBV2 combines with J gene TRBJ2-1, with TRBD1 matching over 9 bases. J was trimmed by 1 base and V by 6 bases; bases with no gene match: 4. This CDR3 comprises 15 residues. Germline V gives CDR1 SNHLY, CDR2 FYNNEI.

J is TRBJ2-7 and V is TRBV6-6, with TRBD2 as a possible D gene (5 bases). Germline V gene data show CDR1 as MNHNY and CDR2 as SVGAGI (reference sequence). This CDR3 region has 13 residues. Trimming left V 5 bases short and J 4 bases short, with 12 bases between. The CDR3 here is CASSIGIYYEQYF. In nucleotides, the CDR3 is TGTGCCAGCAGTATCGGGATTTATTACGAGCAGTACTTC.

CDR3 amino acids: CASRGQGAQYF. The CDR3 coding sequence is TGTGCCAGCAGGGGACAGGGGGCCCAGTATTTT. J is TRBJ2-3 and V is TRBV6-6; 12 bases align to TRBD1. CDR1 is MNHNY and CDR2 is SVGAGI in the germline V gene (reference sequence). This CDR3 has 11 amino acids. Trimming took 6 bases from V and 12 from J; bases not matched to a gene: 1.

This clone appeared a single time. This chain joins TRBV18 and TRBJ2-6; D is undetermined. The germline V and J ends were trimmed by 6 bases and 0 bases, with 9 bases remaining between them. Germline V gene sequence: CDR1 KGHSH, CDR2 LQKENI. CDR3 length equals 15 residues. The CDR3 sequence is CASSPGHSGANVLTF. CDR3 nucleotides: TGTGCCAGCTCCCCCGGCCACTCTGGGGCCAACGTCCTGACTTTC.

The rearrangement joins TRBV7-2 to TRBJ2-1; TRBD2 matches at 9 bases. CDR1 is SGHTA, CDR2 FQGNSA, per germline. This CDR3 has 15 residues. Germline trimming cut 5 bases from V and 4 bases from J; bases unmatched to any gene: 6. The DNA of the CDR3 is TGTGCCAGCAGCCCCCAGAGCGGGGGGTACAATGAGCAGTTCTTC. Residues: CASSPQSGGYNEQFF. Filled out from reference TRBV7-2 and TRBJ2-1, the complete variable domain reads GAGVSQSPSNKVTEKGKDVELRCDPISGHTALYWYRQSLGQGLEFLIYFQGNSAPDKSGLPSDRFSAERTGGSVSTLTIQRTQQEDSAVYLCASSPQSGGYNEQFFGPGTRLTVL.

This sequence joins TRBV28 and TRBJ1-2; 9 bases fit TRBD1. The CDR3 is made up of 13 amino acids. After removal of 7 bases from V and 5 bases from J, the junction contained 5 bases not matched to a gene. Germline V gene lookup returns CDR1 MDHEN and CDR2 SYDVKM. As DNA, the CDR3 is TGTGCCAGCAAAGGGGACAGGGTGTATGGCTACACCTTC. Amino acid sequence: CASKGDRVYGYTF.

Points on this clone: The germline gene is not matched at one end of the junction; a read error may be the cause. The chain couples TRBV5-4 to TRBJ2-1; TRBD2 aligns across 8 bases. Germline CDR1 and CDR2: SGHNT and YYREEE (reference sequence). The CDR3 covers 15 residues. CDR3 DNA: TGTGCCAGCAGCTTCCAGCGGGAGTCCTACAATGAGCAGCTCTTC. Protein sequence: CASSFQRESYNEQLF.

The chain uses TRBV6-5 and TRBJ1-4, with D possibly TRBD1 on 6 matching bases. The CDR3 loop spans 15 amino acids. CDR1 and CDR2 from the germline V gene are MNHEY and SVGAGI. Trimming took off 4 bases at V and 8 bases at J, with 17 bases between the two ends. The CDR3 DNA is TGTGCCAGCAGTTCCAGGGGATTGCCTGGGGAAAAACTGTTTTTT. Translation gives CASSSRGLPGEKLFF.